This TCR beta chain was identified during a study of shared clonotypes between healthy human individuals. Donors comprised healthy HIV-negative adults lacking recent acute infections or vaccinations. This clone was observed a few times. This CDR3 contains 18 residues. At the deep level, the assay was run. Amplification in unsorted PBMC replicate PCRs started from approximately 300 ng DNA, which equals about 30,000 T cell genomes. Unsorted PBMC DNA was sequenced on ten immunoSEQ deep assay plates. Data came from immunoSEQ multiplex PCR; TCRdb stores just in-frame clones and leaves some out. The profile shows 550,000 to 600,000 clones, roughly four fifths of them singletons.

This sequence originates from a woman in her thirties or forties in good health. Some clones in this sample may be carry-over from other donors' samples. The specimen sequenced was PBMCs. The V call is TRBV21-1, the J call TRBJ1-2; TRBD1, the D gene given by the table, was not confirmed from the DNA. TRBV21-1 is classified as a pseudogene. The CDR3 loop is CASRPYPGPGLGGYGYTF. In DNA form, the CDR3 reads TGTGCCAGCAGACCCTACCCTGGGCCAGGGTTAGGGGGCTATGGCTACACCTTC.